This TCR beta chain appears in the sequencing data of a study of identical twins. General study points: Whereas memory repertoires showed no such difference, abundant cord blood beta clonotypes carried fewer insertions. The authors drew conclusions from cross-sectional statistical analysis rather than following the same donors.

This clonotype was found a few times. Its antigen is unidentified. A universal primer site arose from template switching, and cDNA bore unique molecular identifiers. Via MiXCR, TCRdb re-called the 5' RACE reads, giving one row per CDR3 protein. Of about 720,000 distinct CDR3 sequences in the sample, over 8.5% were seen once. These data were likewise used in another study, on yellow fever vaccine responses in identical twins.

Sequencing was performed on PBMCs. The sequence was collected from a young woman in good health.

The DNA of the CDR3 is TGTGCCAGCAGCTTAGGGGTCCGGGGACTAGCGGGTCAAGAGACCCAGTACTTC. Protein product: CASSLGVRGLAGQETQYF. This chain joins TRBV9 and TRBJ2-5, with 12 bases identical to TRBD2. From germline, CDR1 is SGDLS and CDR2 YYNGEE. This CDR3 has 18 residues. J lost 2 bases, V lost 4 bases, and 12 bases had no gene match.